These T cell receptor beta chains were read from a single sample in a study of T cell responses to AZD1222 COVID-19 vaccine. Sequencing used immunoSEQ multiplex PCR; TCRdb keeps in-frame clones, though not all of them. The sample has about 150,000 clones; about 91% are singletons. Material: peripheral blood, obtained on day 0 of AZD1222 vaccination. These receptors all stem from an adult in good health. The CDR3 runs from the conserved cysteine through the conserved F or W. A D gene is named only where the DNA matches it firmly.

CDR3aa: CASSLQTGFAYGYTF; CDR3nt: TGTGCCAGCAGCTTGCAAACAGGGTTCGCCTATGGCTACACCTTC; v_gene: TRBV5-4; j_gene: TRBJ1-2; d_gene: NA
CDR3aa: CASSHRTTGYEQYF; CDR3nt: TGTGCCAGCAGCCATCGGACTACGGGATACGAGCAGTACTTC; v_gene: TRBV11-2; j_gene: TRBJ2-7; d_gene: NA
CDR3aa: CASSQDPEETQYF; CDR3nt: TGCGCCAGCAGCCAAGATCCCGAAGAGACCCAGTACTTC; v_gene: TRBV4-1; j_gene: TRBJ2-5; d_gene: NA
CDR3aa: CASSLGGGNSYEQYF; CDR3nt: TGTGCCAGCAGCTTAGGAGGGGGAAACTCCTACGAGCAGTACTTC; v_gene: TRBV7-2; j_gene: TRBJ2-7; d_gene: NA
CDR3aa: CASSFIIAGGNEQFF; CDR3nt: TGTGCCAGCAGTTTTATCATCGCAGGGGGCAATGAGCAGTTCTTC; v_gene: TRBV28; j_gene: TRBJ2-1; d_gene: TRBD1
CDR3aa: CASSLSGLGGANYGYTF; CDR3nt: TGTGCCAGCAGTTTATCGGGGCTGGGGGGAGCTAACTATGGCTACACCTTC; v_gene: TRBV27; j_gene: TRBJ1-2; d_gene: NA
CDR3aa: CASTDTYSSPLHF; CDR3nt: TGTGCCAGTACGGACACTTATTCTTCACCCCTCCACTTT; v_gene: TRBV19; j_gene: TRBJ1-6; d_gene: NA
CDR3aa: CASRPREGVAKNIQYF; CDR3nt: TGTGCCAGCAGGCCTAGGGAGGGGGTAGCCAAAAACATTCAGTACTTC; v_gene: TRBV11-3; j_gene: TRBJ2-4; d_gene: NA
CDR3aa: CASSPETIWWQYF; CDR3nt: TGTGCCAGCTCACCTGAGACCATATGGTGGCAGTACTTC; v_gene: TRBV18; j_gene: TRBJ2-7; d_gene: NA
CDR3aa: CASISSGTPNTEAFF; CDR3nt: TGTGCCAGCATTTCTTCAGGGACACCGAACACTGAAGCTTTCTTT; v_gene: TRBV28; j_gene: TRBJ1-1; d_gene: NA
CDR3aa: CAAGTSGRPSGDEQFF; CDR3nt: TGTGCCGCCGGGACTAGCGGGAGGCCCTCGGGGGATGAGCAGTTCTTC; v_gene: TRBV24-1; j_gene: TRBJ2-1; d_gene: TRBD2